A selection of T cell receptor beta chains follows, all from one sample in a study of T-cell reconstitution after alpha-beta-depleted transplantation in children. TCRdb reanalysed the PCR reads using MiXCR and keeps one entry per CDR3 protein. The sample carries 190,000 or so distinct CDR3 sequences, 6.3% recorded once. The source was PBMCs, collected before TCRalphabeta/CD19-depleted stem cell transplant. The receptor set was obtained from a girl less than two years old with combined immunodeficiency, due to receive a stem cell transplant. Each CDR3 is given with its conserved first and last residue. A D gene is named only where the DNA matches it firmly. A row's size may be missing; if present it is once, few, many or a size class.

j_call clone_size v_call d_call cdr3_aa cdr3_nt
TRBJ2-7 many TRBV24-1 TRBD1 CATSGQGYMYF TGTGCCACCAGTGGACAGGGCTACATGTACTTC
TRBJ2-4 - TRBV28 - CASSSVVAKNIQYF TGTGCCAGCAGTTCCGTTGTAGCCAAAAACATTCAGTACTTC
TRBJ2-6 - TRBV25-1 - CASNQGSGANVLTF TGTGCCAGCAACCAGGGTTCGGGGGCCAACGTCCTGACTTTC
TRBJ2-1 many TRBV12-3/TRBV12-4 - CASRVINEQFF TGTGCCAGCAGGGTCATAAATGAGCAGTTCTTC
TRBJ2-3 many TRBV5-1 - CASSLRLITDTQYF TGCGCCAGCAGCTTGAGGCTAATCACAGATACGCAGTATTTT
TRBJ2-3 many TRBV5-1 TRBD1 CASSLAPQGAPTDTQYF TGCGCCAGCAGCTTGGCCCCACAGGGGGCTCCCACAGATACGCAGTATTTT
TRBJ2-7 many TRBV12-3/TRBV12-4 - CASSLAPGAYSYEQYF TGTGCCAGCAGTTTAGCCCCGGGAGCGTACTCCTACGAGCAGTACTTC
TRBJ2-5 - TRBV7-2 TRBD2 CASSPWRGIGTPYF TGTGCCAGCAGCCCTTGGCGGGGGATCGGGACCCCGTACTTC
TRBJ1-1 many TRBV15 - CATSRDRARRTEAFF TGTGCCACCAGCAGAGACCGGGCGCGTCGCACTGAAGCTTTCTTT
TRBJ2-3 once TRBV3-1 - CASRFISTDTQYF TGTGCCAGCAGGTTCATCAGCACAGATACGCAGTATTTT
TRBJ2-5 many TRBV4-2 - CASSQDRTSGLQETQYF TGTGCCAGCAGCCAAGATCGTACGAGCGGGCTCCAAGAGACCCAGTACTTC
TRBJ1-1 many TRBV15 - CATSRDRVNTEAFF TGTGCCACCAGCAGAGATAGGGTGAACACTGAAGCTTTCTTT
TRBJ2-3 many TRBV14 - CASSQMLGTDTQYF TGTGCCAGCAGCCAGATGTTGGGCACAGATACGCAGTATTTT
TRBJ2-1 - TRBV2 - CASSAAEQFF TGTGCCAGCAGTGCAGCCGAGCAGTTCTTC
TRBJ2-5 many TRBV12-3/TRBV12-4 - CASSFVLAQETQYF TGTGCCAGCAGTTTCGTACTAGCCCAAGAGACCCAGTACTTC
TRBJ2-5 many TRBV7-2 - CASSLPYRETQYF TGTGCCAGCAGCTTACCATACCGGGAGACCCAGTACTTC
TRBJ2-1 many TRBV7-3 TRBD2 CASSFSGAFSYNEQFF TGTGCCAGCAGCTTTAGCGGGGCCTTCTCCTACAATGAGCAGTTCTTC
TRBJ2-3 many TRBV12-3/TRBV12-4 - CASTPSGDTQYF TGTGCCAGCACCCCCAGCGGGGATACGCAGTATTTT
TRBJ2-1 many TRBV4-3 - CASSQVDQLFNEQFF TGCGCCAGCAGCCAAGTAGACCAGCTGTTCAATGAGCAGTTCTTC
TRBJ2-7 many TRBV9 TRBD1 CASSVGGTEAYEQYF TGTGCCAGCAGCGTAGGTGGGACAGAAGCCTACGAGCAGTACTTC
TRBJ1-2 - TRBV9 - CASSAPSKRPNYGYTF TGTGCCAGCAGCGCTCCCTCCAAACGCCCTAACTATGGCTACACCTTC
TRBJ2-7 - TRBV28 - CASSDDAQGGSYEQYF TGTGCCAGCAGTGATGACGCGCAGGGGGGGTCCTACGAGCAGTACTTC
TRBJ2-1 many TRBV7-9 - CASNEQFF TGTGCCAGCAATGAGCAGTTCTTC
TRBJ1-5 - TRBV20-1 - CSALSAGNSNQPQHF TGCAGTGCCCTGAGCGCGGGGAATAGCAATCAGCCCCAGCATTTT
TRBJ1-5 many TRBV28 - CASSLYLEGQPQHF TGTGCCAGCAGTTTATATCTGGAGGGCCAGCCCCAGCATTTT
TRBJ1-6 many TRBV27 - CASSYGGSNSPLHF TGTGCCAGCAGTTACGGGGGAAGTAATTCACCCCTCCACTTT
TRBJ2-1 many TRBV5-6 - CASSSPDNEQFF TGTGCCAGCAGCTCCCCGGACAATGAGCAGTTCTTC
TRBJ2-1 many TRBV9 - CASSASRGVGYEQFF TGTGCCAGCAGCGCTTCTAGGGGGGTGGGTTATGAGCAGTTCTTC
TRBJ2-1 - TRBV7-2 TRBD2 CASSLVASGGASVEQFF TGTGCCAGCAGCTTAGTGGCTAGCGGGGGGGCATCGGTTGAGCAGTTCTTC
TRBJ1-5 few TRBV7-9 - CASSLFGNQPQHF TGTGCCAGCAGCTTATTCGGGAATCAGCCCCAGCATTTT
TRBJ2-3 many TRBV28 - CASSFRGLYTDTQYF TGTGCCAGCAGTTTTAGGGGACTCTACACAGATACGCAGTATTTT
TRBJ2-3 many TRBV27 - CASSLIGGTDTQYF TGTGCCAGCAGTTTAATCGGCGGCACAGATACGCAGTATTTT
TRBJ1-2 many TRBV29-1 - CSVEDPGRGTGGPSF TGCAGCGTTGAAGATCCGGGACGGGGAACTGGGGGCCCCTCCTTC
TRBJ2-2 - TRBV4-3 TRBD1 CASSQGPRGRYTGELFF TGCGCCAGCAGCCAAGGCCCAAGGGGGCGCTACACCGGGGAGCTGTTTTTT
TRBJ2-5 few TRBV29-1 - CSVEGGVRETQYF TGCAGCGTTGAAGGGGGGGTGAGAGAGACCCAGTACTTC
TRBJ2-5 many TRBV24-1 - CATRAGRGETQYF TGTGCCACACGCGCAGGGAGAGGAGAGACCCAGTACTTC
TRBJ2-7 many TRBV18 TRBD1 CASSLGTGVSYEQYF TGTGCCAGCTCACTTGGGACAGGGGTCTCCTACGAGCAGTACTTC
TRBJ2-5 many TRBV5-1 - CASSLSPVGTQYF TGCGCCAGCAGCTTGTCCCCGGTCGGGACCCAGTACTTC
TRBJ2-3 many TRBV6-5 - CASSYSGPHTDTQYF TGTGCCAGCAGTTACTCCGGGCCTCACACAGATACGCAGTATTTT
TRBJ1-5 few TRBV28 TRBD1 CASSPGTGRQPQHF TGTGCCAGCAGTCCCGGGACAGGGAGGCAGCCCCAGCATTTT
TRBJ1-1 many TRBV4-3 - CASSQERDSEAFF TGCGCCAGCAGCCAAGAGAGGGACTCTGAAGCTTTCTTT
TRBJ2-1 many TRBV9 TRBD2 CASSSSTGRGSYNEQFF TGTGCCAGCAGCTCTAGTACCGGGAGGGGCTCATACAATGAGCAGTTCTTC
TRBJ2-7 many TRBV10-3 - CAISDPEERGPYEQYF TGTGCCATCAGTGACCCGGAAGAGAGGGGTCCCTACGAGCAGTACTTC
TRBJ1-1 few TRBV20-1 - CSALSWREAFF TGCAGTGCTCTATCCTGGCGGGAAGCTTTCTTT